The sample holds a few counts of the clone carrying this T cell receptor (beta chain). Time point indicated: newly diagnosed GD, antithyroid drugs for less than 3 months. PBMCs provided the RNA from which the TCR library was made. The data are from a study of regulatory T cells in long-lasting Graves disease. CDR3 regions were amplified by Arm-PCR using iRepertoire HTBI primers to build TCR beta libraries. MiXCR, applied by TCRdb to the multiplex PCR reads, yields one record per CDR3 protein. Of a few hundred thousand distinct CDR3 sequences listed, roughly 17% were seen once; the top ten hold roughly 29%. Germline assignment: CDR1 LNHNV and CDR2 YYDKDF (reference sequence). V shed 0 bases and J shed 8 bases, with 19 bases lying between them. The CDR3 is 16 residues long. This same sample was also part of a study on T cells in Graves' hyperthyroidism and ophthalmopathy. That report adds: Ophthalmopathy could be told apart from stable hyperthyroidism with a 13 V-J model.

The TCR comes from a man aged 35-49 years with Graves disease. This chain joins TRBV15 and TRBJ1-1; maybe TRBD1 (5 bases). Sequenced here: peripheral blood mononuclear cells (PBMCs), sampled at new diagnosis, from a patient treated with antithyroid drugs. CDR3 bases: TGTGCCACCAGCAGAGACAGGGCTGAGGTCCTTACAGAAGCTTTCTTT. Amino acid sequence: CATSRDRAEVLTEAFF.